The 14 T cell receptor beta chains reported below all come from one sample, sequenced in a study of blood T cell repertoires in COVID-19. Generated by immunoSEQ multiplex PCR, the TCRdb table keeps only in-frame clones and is missing some. Of about 150,000 clones detected, around 84% appear once; the ten largest clones hold roughly 0.57%. The sequenced sample was peripheral blood. The receptor source for this set is a man between 60 and 75 years old with COVID-19, enrolled during active disease.

The chain carries TRBV6-5 and TRBJ2-7; 8 bases line up with TRBD1. V gave up 0 bases and J gave up 4 bases; unmatched junction bases: 8. Germline V CDR1 and CDR2: MNHEY, SVGAGI. The CDR3 totals 16 residues. CDR3 in amino acids: CASSYSSGGGRYEQYF. CDR3 in DNA: TGTGCCAGCAGTTACTCATCAGGGGGCGGCCGATACGAGCAGTACTTC.

This rearrangement joins TRBV5-4 to TRBJ1-4; TRBD1 aligns across 9 bases. Germline assignment: CDR1 SGHNT and CDR2 YYREEE (reference sequence). The CDR3 has 15 amino acids. J was trimmed by 3 bases and V by 5 bases; bases with no gene match: 5. The CDR3 coding sequence is TGTGCCAGCAGTCCGACAGGGGGTTCTAATGAAAAACTGTTTTTT. Its translation: CASSPTGGSNEKLFF.

This clone was counted once. The chain carries TRBV5-5 and TRBJ1-1; the D gene is possibly TRBD1 (5 bases). Germline V gene lookup returns CDR1 SGHKS and CDR2 YYEKEE (reference sequence). CDR3 length: 13 residues. The V and J ends lost 5 bases and 1 base respectively, with 9 bases between them. CDR3 DNA sequence: TGTGCCAGCAGGGGAACAGGGAACACTGAAGCTTTCTTT. Amino acids: CASRGTGNTEAFF. The whole variable domain, filled in from reference TRBV5-5 and TRBJ1-1, reads DAGVTQSPTHLIKTRGQQVTLRCSPISGHKSVSWYQQVLGQGPQFIFQYYEKEERGRGNFPDRFSARQFPNYSSELNVNALLLGDSALYLCASRGTGNTEAFFGQGTRLTVV.

The chain links TRBV6-6 to TRBJ1-6; the match to TRBD1 covers 8 bases. The CDR3 runs to 15 residues. Losses at the gene ends were 4 bases for V and 7 bases for J; bases not matched to a gene: 6. Germline lookup yields CDR1 MNHNY and CDR2 SVGAGI (reference sequence). CDR3 coding DNA: TGTGCCAGCAGTTGGGGACAGGCCGCCAATTCACCCCTCCACTTT. It translates to CASSWGQAANSPLHF.

CDR3 nucleotides: TGCGCCAGCAGCCAACCCGGGACAGGGGTTTTTGGCTACACCTTC. Its translation is CASSQPGTGVFGYTF. V and J are TRBV4-1 and TRBJ1-2; 10 bases map to TRBD1. V was clipped by 2 bases and J by 7 bases; unmatched bases: 7. Germline V lookup: CDR1 MGHRA, CDR2 YSYEKL. There are 15 residues in the CDR3.

The CDR3 nucleotides read TGTGCCAGCTCACCACGACAGGGATCCTTTTCTGAAGCTTTCTTT. As protein: CASSPRQGSFSEAFF. This sequence joins TRBV18 and TRBJ1-1; 7 positions agree with TRBD1. The CDR3 runs 15 residues. J was trimmed by 6 bases and V by 1 base; bases with no gene match: 8. Germline values: CDR1 KGHSH, CDR2 LQKENI.

A remark on this clone: At one end the junction does not follow the germline gene, possibly because of a read error. Other DNA variants within this sample encode the same CDR3. This chain uses TRBV6-5 with TRBJ1-2, with 9 bases that match TRBD1. This CDR3 is built from 16 residues. Germline V gene lookup returns CDR1 MNHEY and CDR2 SVGAGI. CDR3 amino acids: CASSYLRTGGGYGYTF. The CDR3, as DNA: TGTGCCAGCAGTTACTTAAGAACAGGGGGCGGCTATGGCTATACCTTC.

The chain has TRBV9 and TRBJ1-2; 8 positions agree with TRBD1. There are 15 residues in the CDR3. From germline, CDR1 is SGDLS and CDR2 YYNGEE. V lost 5 bases to trimming and J lost 7 bases; unmatched junction nucleotides: 13. The CDR3 DNA is TGTGCCAGCAGAGGACAGGGCCACGTTGAGGGTGGCTACACCTTC. Translating gives CASRGQGHVEGGYTF. Full variable domain (remainder filled in from reference TRBV9 and TRBJ1-2): DSGVTQTPKHLITATGQRVTLRCSPRSGDLSVYWYQQSLDQGLQFLIQYYNGEERAKGNILERFSAQQFPDLHSELNLSSLELGDSALYFCASRGQGHVEGGYTFGSGTRLTVV.

J is TRBJ1-2 and V is TRBV5-4; TRBD1 agrees at 8 bases. V lost 5 bases, J lost 7 bases, and 10 bases stayed unmatched. CDR1 is SGHNT and CDR2 is YYREEE in the germline V gene (reference sequence). This CDR3 is 14 amino acids long. CDR3 DNA sequence: TGTGCCAGCAGTCACCGACAGGGGCCCTCTGGCTACACCTTC. Translating it yields CASSHRQGPSGYTF.

The rearrangement uses TRBV19 and TRBJ1-6; TRBD1 might be the D (5 bases). CDR3 length equals 16 residues. CDR1 is LNHDA, CDR2 SQIVND, per germline (reference sequence). Trimming stripped 0 bases from V and 7 bases from J, with 13 bases between. This chain's CDR3 is CASSIDSGEGNSPLHF. The CDR3 DNA reads as TGTGCCAGTAGTATAGATTCCGGGGAGGGGAATTCACCCCTCCACTTT.

The chain has TRBV19 and TRBJ1-3; possibly TRBD1 for D (5 bases). CDR3 size: 15 residues. Germline-derived CDR1 and CDR2 are LNHDA and SQIVND (reference sequence). V was shortened by 5 bases and J by 4 bases, with 15 bases between the two germline ends. The CDR3 protein is CASSGRGLLGNTIYF. Here the CDR3 DNA reads TGTGCCAGTAGTGGCCGGGGACTTTTGGGAAACACCATATATTTT.

V usage is TRBV15 and J usage is TRBJ1-6, with a weak D call TRBD1 (6 bases). With 0 bases removed from V and 8 bases from J, the gap between germline ends came to 14 bases. Germline CDR1 reads LNHNV; CDR2 reads YYDKDF (reference sequence). The CDR3 is made up of 16 amino acids. CDR3 DNA sequence: TGTGCCACCAGCAGAGATAAGACAGGCGTGTATTCACCCCTCCACTTT. Its translation: CATSRDKTGVYSPLHF.

The table lists this clone with many counts. The J gene is TRBJ2-7, the V gene TRBV11-2; the D is unclear. Germline loops: CDR1 SGHAT, CDR2 FQNNGV. Trimming took off 5 bases at V and 2 bases at J, with 13 bases between the two ends. This CDR3 region has 14 residues. The CDR3 loop is CASSPIRVAYEQYF. Here the CDR3 DNA reads TGTGCCAGCAGCCCGATCCGGGTAGCCTACGAGCAGTACTTC.

The chain has TRBV15 and TRBJ2-7, with a weak D call TRBD1 (5 bases). This CDR3 has 14 residues. Trimming removed 0 bases from V and 2 bases from J, with 8 bases in between. Per germline, CDR1 LNHNV and CDR2 YYDKDF (reference sequence). The CDR3 DNA reads TGTGCCACCAGCAGAGATCAGGGTCCCTACGAGCAGTACTTC. Amino acid sequence: CATSRDQGPYEQYF.